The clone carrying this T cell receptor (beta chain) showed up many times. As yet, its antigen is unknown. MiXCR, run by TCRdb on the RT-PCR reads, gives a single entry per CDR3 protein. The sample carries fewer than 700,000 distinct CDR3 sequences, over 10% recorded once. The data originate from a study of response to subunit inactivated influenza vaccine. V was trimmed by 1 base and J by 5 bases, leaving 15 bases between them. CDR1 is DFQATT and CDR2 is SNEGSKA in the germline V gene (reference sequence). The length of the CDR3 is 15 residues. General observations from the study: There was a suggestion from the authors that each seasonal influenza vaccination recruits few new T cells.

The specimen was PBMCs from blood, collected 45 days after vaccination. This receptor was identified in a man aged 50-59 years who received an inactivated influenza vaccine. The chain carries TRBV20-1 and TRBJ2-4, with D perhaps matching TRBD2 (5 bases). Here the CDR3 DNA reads TGCAGTGCTAGAGGGTTCCGAGGGCTGGAAAACATTCAGTACTTC. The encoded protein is CSARGFRGLENIQYF.